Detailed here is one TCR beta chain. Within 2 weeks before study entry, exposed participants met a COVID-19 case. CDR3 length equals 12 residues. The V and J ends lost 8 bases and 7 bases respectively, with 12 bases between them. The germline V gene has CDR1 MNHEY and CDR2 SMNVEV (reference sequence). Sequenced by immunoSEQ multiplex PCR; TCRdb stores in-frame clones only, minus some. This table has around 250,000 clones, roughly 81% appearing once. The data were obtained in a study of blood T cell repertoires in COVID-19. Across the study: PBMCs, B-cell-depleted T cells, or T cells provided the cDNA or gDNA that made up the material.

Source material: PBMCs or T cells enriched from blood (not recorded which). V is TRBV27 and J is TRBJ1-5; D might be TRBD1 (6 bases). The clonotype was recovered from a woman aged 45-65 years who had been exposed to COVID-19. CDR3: CASGFQGQPQHF. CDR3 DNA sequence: TGTGCCAGCGGATTTCAGGGGCAGCCCCAGCATTTT.